The 17 T cell receptor beta chains given below trace back to one sample, sequenced in a study of shared clonotypes between healthy human individuals. TCRdb keeps only in-frame clones here, not all; method: immunoSEQ multiplex PCR. This sample yields about 680,000 clones, of which 60% to 75% are seen a single time; around 2% belongs to the top ten. Sequencing was carried out using memory CD4+ T cells sorted from blood. The subset was: CD45RA-negative fraction. The receptors originated from a woman in her thirties in good health.

CDR3 residues: CASSARGVGGYTF. Written as DNA, the CDR3 is TGTGCCAGCAGTGCGCGGGGGGTAGGTGGCTACACCTTC. The chain couples TRBV28 to TRBJ1-2, with D perhaps TRBD1 (5 bases). Trimming cost V 5 bases and J 7 bases, with 14 bases left between them. The CDR3 covers 13 residues. Germline V lookup: CDR1 MDHEN, CDR2 SYDVKM.

This chain joins TRBV7-8 and TRBJ2-1; 8 positions agree with TRBD2. The CDR3 is made up of 16 amino acids. Looked up from germline, CDR1 is SGHVS and CDR2 is FQNEAQ. The V and J ends lost 1 base and 7 bases, in that order; junction bases with no gene match: 9. The CDR3 nucleotides are TGTGCCAGCAGCTTAGTCACGAGCGGGAGAAGGAATGAGCAGTTCTTC. This encodes CASSLVTSGRRNEQFF.

The rearrangement joins TRBV2 to TRBJ2-1; 7 bases fit TRBD2. The germline CDR1 and CDR2 sequences are SNHLY and FYNNEI. This CDR3 comprises 16 residues. Losses at the gene ends were 5 bases for V and 2 bases for J; bases not matched to a gene: 9. The CDR3: CASSFMGAGPYNEQFF. DNA of the CDR3: TGTGCCAGCAGTTTCATGGGAGCGGGACCCTACAATGAGCAGTTCTTC.

This clone was counted once. The identical CDR3 is also encoded by other nucleotide sequences in the sample. J is TRBJ1-5 and V is TRBV28; D not resolved. Trimming shortened V by 8 bases and J by 0 bases, and 11 bases separated the two germline ends. Germline CDR1 and CDR2: MDHEN and SYDVKM. The CDR3 totals 14 residues. The CDR3 DNA follows: TGTGCCAGCTCCTTACGGAATAGCAATCAGCCCCAGCATTTT. Its translation is CASSLRNSNQPQHF.

The CDR3 sequence is CASSRVRGNEKLFF. Here the CDR3 DNA reads TGTGCCAGCAGTAGGGTAAGAGGGAATGAAAAACTGTTTTTT. This chain connects TRBV28 to TRBJ1-4; D unclear. This CDR3 is built from 14 residues. Germline V CDR1 and CDR2: MDHEN, SYDVKM. The ends were cut back, 5 bases at V and 5 bases at J, with 12 bases in the middle. Filled out from reference TRBV28 and TRBJ1-4, the complete variable domain reads DVKVTQSSRYLVKRTGEKVFLECVQDMDHENMFWYRQDPGLGLRLIYFSYDVKMKEKGDIPEGYSVSREKKERFSLILESASTNQTSMYLCASSRVRGNEKLFFGSGTQLSVL.

With respect to this clone: The same CDR3 arises from other DNA sequences in this sample as well. V gene TRBV18 combines with J gene TRBJ2-7; D call uncertain. This CDR3 has 14 amino acids. Per the germline V gene, CDR1 is KGHSH and CDR2 is LQKENI. The V end lost 2 bases, the J end lost 0 bases, and 8 bases lay between the germline ends. The CDR3 loop is CASSPGLSSYEQYF. In nucleotides, the CDR3 is TGTGCCAGCTCACCAGGGCTTAGCTCCTACGAGCAGTACTTC.

The chain couples TRBV4-1 to TRBJ2-3, with D maybe TRBD1 (6 bases). This CDR3 is 17 amino acids long. The V end was cut by 1 base, the J end by 2 bases, with 16 bases between. Germline CDR1 and CDR2: MGHRA and YSYEKL. CDR3 bases: TGCGCCAGCAGCCAAGCCCCCACAGGGTTTGACACAGATACGCAGTATTTT. It codes for CASSQAPTGFDTDTQYF.

The chain combines TRBV7-8 with TRBJ2-1; D perhaps matches TRBD1 (6 bases). The germline V gene has CDR1 SGHVS and CDR2 FQNEAQ. Trimming cost V 5 bases and J 2 bases, with 16 bases left between them. CDR3 length: 16 amino acids. CDR3 sequence (DNA): TGTGCCAGCAGCCCGTACAGGGATGGCGCCTACAATGAGCAGTTCTTC. Its protein product is CASSPYRDGAYNEQFF.

The chain uses TRBV5-1 and TRBJ2-7; a weak D match, TRBD2 (6 bases). Trimming removed 5 bases at V and 4 bases at J, with 16 bases between. The germline V gene encodes CDR1 SGHRS and CDR2 YFSETQ. This CDR3 region has 14 residues. CDR3 region: CASSPGLELYEQYF. The DNA for the CDR3 is TGCGCCAGCAGTCCGGGACTGGAACTTTACGAGCAGTACTTC.

This clone was recorded once. This CDR3 is also generated by other DNA sequences in the sample. V and J are TRBV5-1 and TRBJ1-1; no clear D gene. V shed 0 bases and J shed 0 bases, with 3 bases lying between them. The CDR3 spans 13 residues. The germline CDR1 and CDR2 sequences are SGHRS and YFSETQ. The CDR3 sequence: CASSLGVNTEAFF. In nucleotides, the CDR3 is TGCGCCAGCAGCTTGGGAGTGAACACTGAAGCTTTCTTT.

The chain has TRBV20-1 and TRBJ2-5; D is uncertain. V was shortened by 3 bases and J by 6 bases, with 2 bases between the two germline ends. The CDR3 covers 9 residues. Germline V gene lookup returns CDR1 DFQATT and CDR2 SNEGSKA (reference sequence). The CDR3 coding sequence is TGCAGTGCTAGGAAGACCCAGTACTTC. This sequence encodes CSARKTQYF.

The chain couples TRBV6-1 to TRBJ1-1; D perhaps matches TRBD1 (6 bases). The CDR3 has 17 amino acids. V shed 0 bases and J shed 0 bases, with 14 bases lying between them. From germline, CDR1 is MNHNS and CDR2 SASEGT. The CDR3, as DNA: TGTGCCAGCAGTGAAGCTAGTGGGAGGGGGATGAACACTGAAGCTTTCTTT. It translates to CASSEASGRGMNTEAFF.

This clone appeared once. The chain employs TRBV10-2 and TRBJ2-7, with D tentatively TRBD1 or TRBD2 (6 bases each). Germline V gene sequence: CDR1 WSHSY, CDR2 SAAADI. The CDR3 is made up of 13 amino acids. Trimming took 7 bases from V and 4 from J, leaving 14 bases between them. The CDR3 sequence: CASIGGRAYEQYF. The CDR3 DNA follows: TGCGCCAGCATAGGGGGGAGAGCGTACGAGCAGTACTTC.

The J gene is TRBJ2-6, the V gene TRBV7-2; D remains ambiguous. V lost 3 bases and J lost 0, with 12 bases in between. Germline-derived CDR1 and CDR2 are SGHTA and FQGNSA. The CDR3 contains 17 residues. The CDR3 loop reads CASSFMVILSGANVLTF. Written as DNA, the CDR3 is TGTGCCAGCAGCTTTATGGTGATTCTCTCTGGGGCCAACGTCCTGACTTTC.

The V and J genes are TRBV21-1 and TRBJ2-1; the table's D call, TRBD2, has no DNA check behind it. TRBV21-1 is labeled a pseudogene. The CDR3 spans 16 residues. CDR3 sequence: CASSKVGTRRYNEQFF. The CDR3 DNA reads as TGTGCCAGCAGCAAAGTCGGGACTAGACGCTACAATGAGCAGTTCTTC.

As concerns this clone: With a much larger clone just one base away, this may be a read error. At the DNA level, this CDR3 is encoded by other sequences in the same sample as well. The rearrangement links TRBV7-2 to TRBJ1-5; D is unclear. Between the trimmed V and J ends, which lost 1 base and 7 bases, there was a span of 5 bases. Per the germline V gene, CDR1 is SGHTA and CDR2 is FQGNSA. CDR3 length: 12 amino acids. The CDR3 is CASSLVGQPQHF. Written as DNA, the CDR3 is TGTGCCAGCAGCTTAGTTGGGCAGCCCCAGCATTTT.

This clone was counted a single time. J is TRBJ2-7 and V is TRBV5-1; D is uncertain. This CDR3 has 11 amino acids. V lost 4 bases and J lost 1, with 3 bases in between. CDR1 is SGHRS, CDR2 YFSETQ, per germline. DNA of the CDR3: TGCGCCAGCAGCCCATCCTACGAGCAGTACTTC. Translated: CASSPSYEQYF.